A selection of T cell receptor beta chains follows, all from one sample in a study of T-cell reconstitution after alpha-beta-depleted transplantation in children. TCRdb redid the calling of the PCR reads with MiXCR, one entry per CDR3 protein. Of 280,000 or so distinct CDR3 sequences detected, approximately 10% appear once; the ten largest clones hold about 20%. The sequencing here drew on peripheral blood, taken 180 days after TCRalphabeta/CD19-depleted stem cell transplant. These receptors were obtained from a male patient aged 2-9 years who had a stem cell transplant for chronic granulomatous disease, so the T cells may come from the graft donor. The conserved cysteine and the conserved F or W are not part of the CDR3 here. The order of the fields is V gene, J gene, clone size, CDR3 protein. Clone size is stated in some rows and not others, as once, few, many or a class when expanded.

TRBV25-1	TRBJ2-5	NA	ASSDFRATGLAGKETQY
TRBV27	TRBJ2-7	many	ASSLSSDSTYEQY
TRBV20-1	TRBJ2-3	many	SAWGRGASTDTQY
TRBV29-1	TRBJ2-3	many	SVDRTSGRDTQY
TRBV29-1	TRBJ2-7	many	SVEWGSSYEQY
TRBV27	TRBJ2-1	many	ASSSPGLAGGPGYNEQF
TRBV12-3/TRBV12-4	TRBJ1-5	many	ASSQGGGQPQH
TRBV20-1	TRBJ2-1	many	SARDYNNSYNEQF
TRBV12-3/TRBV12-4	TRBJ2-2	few	ASTWLAGNTGELF
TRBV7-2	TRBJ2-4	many	ASSQHPGATKNIQY
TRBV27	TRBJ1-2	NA	ASRMQGNYGYT
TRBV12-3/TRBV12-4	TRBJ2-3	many	ASMRGATDTQY
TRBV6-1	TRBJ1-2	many	ASSEVRGLGGYT
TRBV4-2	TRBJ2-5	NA	ARSPGLQGIPQETQY
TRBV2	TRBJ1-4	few	ASSVHRGQGEKLF
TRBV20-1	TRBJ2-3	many	SAGWGARY
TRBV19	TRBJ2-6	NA	AARALSGANVLT
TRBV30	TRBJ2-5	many	AWKEFARDQETQY